The clone carrying this T cell receptor (beta chain) was detected only a few times. Its antigen remains unidentified. The data originate from a study of T cells after yellow fever vaccination. Broader study findings: Repertoires obtained by FACS sorting could include abundant clonotypes that entered as contaminants from the bulk population. Booster samples showed a return of most primary-vaccination clones (roughly 96% CD4, 80% to 90% CD8).

In making TCR cDNA, 5'RACE template switching added a universal primer site and UMIs to it. TCRdb processed the 5' RACE reads anew with MiXCR; each CDR3 protein has one entry. Among around 260,000 distinct CDR3 sequences, around 5.3% were seen once, and the ten largest hold around 3.5%. The CDR3 covers 15 residues. Germline CDR1 and CDR2: DFQATT and SNEGSKA (reference sequence). Losses at the gene ends were 5 bases for V and 3 bases for J; bases not matched to a gene: 8. Material: CD4+ T cells sorted from PBMCs, obtained on the day of the yellow fever booster vaccination. This sequence was found in a man aged 18 to 30 who received the YFV17D yellow fever vaccine. The chain recombines TRBV20-1 with TRBJ2-3; 10 nucleotides line up with TRBD1. CDR3 bases: TGCAGTGCTGCCCGACAGGGGGCGCGGACAGATACGCAGTATTTT. Translating it yields CSAARQGARTDTQYF.